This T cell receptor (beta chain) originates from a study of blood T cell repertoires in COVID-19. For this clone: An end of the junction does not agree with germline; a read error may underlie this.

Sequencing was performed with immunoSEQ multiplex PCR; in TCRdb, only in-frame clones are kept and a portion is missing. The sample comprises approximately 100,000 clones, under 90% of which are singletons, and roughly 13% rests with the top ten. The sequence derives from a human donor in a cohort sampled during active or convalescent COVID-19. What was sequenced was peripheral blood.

CDR3: CASTGHRGAVF. In DNA form, the CDR3 reads TGTGCCAGCACGGGACACCGGGGAGCTGTTTTT. The rearrangement uses TRBV2 and TRBJ2-2, with D possibly matching TRBD1 (6 bases). This CDR3 is 11 amino acids long. Germline lookup yields CDR1 SNHLY and CDR2 FYNNEI.